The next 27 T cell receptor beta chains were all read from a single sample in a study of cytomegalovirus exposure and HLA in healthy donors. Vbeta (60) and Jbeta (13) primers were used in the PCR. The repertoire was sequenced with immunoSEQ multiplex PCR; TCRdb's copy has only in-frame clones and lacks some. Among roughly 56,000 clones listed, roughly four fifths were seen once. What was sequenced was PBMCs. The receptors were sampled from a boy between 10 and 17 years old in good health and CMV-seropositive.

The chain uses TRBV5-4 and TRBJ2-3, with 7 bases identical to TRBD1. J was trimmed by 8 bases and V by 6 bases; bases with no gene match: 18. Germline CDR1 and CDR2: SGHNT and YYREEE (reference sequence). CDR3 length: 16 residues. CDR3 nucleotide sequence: TGTGCCAGCATTGAATACCGGGACAGATCACAAGCTACGCAGTATTTT. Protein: CASIEYRDRSQATQYF.

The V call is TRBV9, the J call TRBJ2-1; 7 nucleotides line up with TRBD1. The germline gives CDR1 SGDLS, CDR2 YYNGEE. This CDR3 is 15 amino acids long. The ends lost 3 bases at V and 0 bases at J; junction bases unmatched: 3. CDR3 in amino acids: CASSATGDSYNEQFF. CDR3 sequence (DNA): TGTGCCAGCAGCGCAACAGGGGACTCCTACAATGAGCAGTTCTTC.

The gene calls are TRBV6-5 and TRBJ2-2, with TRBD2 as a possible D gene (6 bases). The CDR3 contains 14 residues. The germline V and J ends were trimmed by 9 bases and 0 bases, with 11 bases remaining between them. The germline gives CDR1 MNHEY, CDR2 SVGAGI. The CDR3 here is CASSGATNTGELFF. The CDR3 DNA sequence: TGTGCCAGTTCGGGAGCTACGAACACCGGGGAGCTGTTTTTT.

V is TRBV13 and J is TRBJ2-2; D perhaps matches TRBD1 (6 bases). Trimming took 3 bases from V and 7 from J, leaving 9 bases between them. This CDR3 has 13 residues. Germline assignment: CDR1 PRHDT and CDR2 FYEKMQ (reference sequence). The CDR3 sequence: CASSFWGHGELFF. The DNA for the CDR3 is TGTGCCAGCAGCTTTTGGGGACACGGGGAGCTGTTTTTT.

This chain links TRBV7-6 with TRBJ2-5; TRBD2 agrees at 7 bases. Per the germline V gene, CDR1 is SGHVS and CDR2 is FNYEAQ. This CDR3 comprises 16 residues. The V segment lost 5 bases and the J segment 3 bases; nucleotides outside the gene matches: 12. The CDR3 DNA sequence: TGTGCCAGCAGCGCCCCGGGAGGAGTGTCCAAAGAGACCCAGTACTTC. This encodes CASSAPGGVSKETQYF.

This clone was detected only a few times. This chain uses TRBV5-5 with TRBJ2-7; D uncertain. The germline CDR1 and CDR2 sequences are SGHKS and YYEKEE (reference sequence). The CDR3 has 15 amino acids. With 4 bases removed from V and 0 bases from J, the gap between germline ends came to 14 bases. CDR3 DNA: TGTGCCAGCAGCCCGCGAGTTGAGAGCTCCTACGAGCAGTACTTC. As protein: CASSPRVESSYEQYF.

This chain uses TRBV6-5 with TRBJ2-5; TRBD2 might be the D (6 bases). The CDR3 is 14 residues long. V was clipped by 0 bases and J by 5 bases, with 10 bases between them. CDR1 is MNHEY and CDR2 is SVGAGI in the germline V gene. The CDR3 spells CASSYSWEAETQYF. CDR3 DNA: TGTGCCAGCAGTTACTCATGGGAGGCCGAGACCCAGTACTTC.

CDR3 coding DNA: TGTGCCAGCAGCTTGGCCCCGGGAGGCACAGATACGCAGTATTTT. The encoded protein is CASSLAPGGTDTQYF. The rearrangement uses TRBV5-4 and TRBJ2-3; D might be TRBD2 (6 bases). The CDR3 runs to 15 residues. The ends were cut back, 0 bases at V and 1 base at J, with 9 bases in the middle. Germline V CDR1 and CDR2: SGHNT, YYREEE (reference sequence). Filled out from reference TRBV5-4 and TRBJ2-3, the complete variable domain reads ETGVTQSPTHLIKTRGQQVTLRCSSQSGHNTVSWYQQALGQGPQFIFQYYREEENGRGNFPPRFSGLQFPNYSSELNVNALELDDSALYLCASSLAPGGTDTQYFGPGTRLTVL.

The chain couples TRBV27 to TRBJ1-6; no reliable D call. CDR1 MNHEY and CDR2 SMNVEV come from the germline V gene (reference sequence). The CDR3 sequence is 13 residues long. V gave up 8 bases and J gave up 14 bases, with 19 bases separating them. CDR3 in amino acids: CASGPTPGSTLHF. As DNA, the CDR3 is TGTGCCAGCGGCCCTACCCCGGGATCGACCCTCCACTTT.

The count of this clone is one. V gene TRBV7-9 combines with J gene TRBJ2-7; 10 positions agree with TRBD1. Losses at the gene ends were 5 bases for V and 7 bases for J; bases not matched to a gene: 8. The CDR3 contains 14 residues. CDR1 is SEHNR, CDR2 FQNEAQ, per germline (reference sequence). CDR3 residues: CASSGRDRGEEQYF. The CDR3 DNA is TGTGCCAGCAGCGGAAGGGACAGGGGAGAAGAGCAGTACTTC. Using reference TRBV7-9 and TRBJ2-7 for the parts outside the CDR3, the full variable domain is DTGVSQNPRHKITKRGQNVTFRCDPISEHNRLYWYRQTLGQGPEFLTYFQNEAQLEKSRLLSDRFSAERPKGSFSTLEIQRTEQGDSAMYLCASSGRDRGEEQYFGPGTRLTVT.

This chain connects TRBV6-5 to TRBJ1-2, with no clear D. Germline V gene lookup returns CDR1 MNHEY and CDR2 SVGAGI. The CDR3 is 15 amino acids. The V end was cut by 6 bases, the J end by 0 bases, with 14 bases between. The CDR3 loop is CASSRHREANYGYTF. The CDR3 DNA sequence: TGTGCCAGCAGCCGTCACAGAGAAGCTAACTATGGCTACACCTTC.

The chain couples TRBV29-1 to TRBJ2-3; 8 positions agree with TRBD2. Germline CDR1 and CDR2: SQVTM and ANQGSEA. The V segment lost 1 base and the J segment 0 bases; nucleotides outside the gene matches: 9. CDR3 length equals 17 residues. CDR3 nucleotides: TGCAGCGTTGAAGGTCTGGCAGCGGGGGTTAGCACAGATACGCAGTATTTT. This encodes CSVEGLAAGVSTDTQYF.

The CDR3 here is CASTNGLGSEKLFF. The CDR3 nucleotides read TGTGCCAGCACCAACGGGTTGGGTAGTGAAAAACTGTTTTTT. The chain combines TRBV6-5 with TRBJ1-4; D is ambiguous. From germline, CDR1 is MNHEY and CDR2 SVGAGI. CDR3 length equals 14 residues. V shed 7 bases and J shed 7 bases, with 16 bases lying between them.

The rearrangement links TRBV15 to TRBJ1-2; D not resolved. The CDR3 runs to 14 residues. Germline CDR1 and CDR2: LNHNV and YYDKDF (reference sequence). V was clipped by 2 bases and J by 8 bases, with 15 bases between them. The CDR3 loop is CATSRPRAEGGYTF. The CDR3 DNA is TGTGCCACCAGCAGACCCCGGGCCGAGGGCGGCTACACCTTC.

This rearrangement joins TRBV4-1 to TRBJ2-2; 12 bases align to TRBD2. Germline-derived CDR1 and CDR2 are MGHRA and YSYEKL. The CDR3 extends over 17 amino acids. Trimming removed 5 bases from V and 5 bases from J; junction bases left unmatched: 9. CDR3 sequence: CASSVLAGGVRTGELFF. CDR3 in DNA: TGCGCCAGCAGCGTGCTAGCGGGGGGGGTTAGGACCGGGGAGCTGTTTTTT.

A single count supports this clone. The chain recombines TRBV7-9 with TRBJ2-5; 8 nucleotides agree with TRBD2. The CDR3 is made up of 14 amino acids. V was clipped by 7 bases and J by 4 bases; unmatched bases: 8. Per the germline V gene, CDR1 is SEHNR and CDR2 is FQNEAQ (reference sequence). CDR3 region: CASKLGSGGETQYF. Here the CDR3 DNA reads TGTGCCAGCAAATTGGGAAGCGGGGGAGAGACCCAGTACTTC.

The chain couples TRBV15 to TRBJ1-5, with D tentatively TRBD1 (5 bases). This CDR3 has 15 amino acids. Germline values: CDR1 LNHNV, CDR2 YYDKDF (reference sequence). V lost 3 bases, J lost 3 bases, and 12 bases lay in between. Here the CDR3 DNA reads TGTGCCACCAGCAGGGACCCAGGGTACAATCAGCCCCAGCATTTT. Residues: CATSRDPGYNQPQHF.

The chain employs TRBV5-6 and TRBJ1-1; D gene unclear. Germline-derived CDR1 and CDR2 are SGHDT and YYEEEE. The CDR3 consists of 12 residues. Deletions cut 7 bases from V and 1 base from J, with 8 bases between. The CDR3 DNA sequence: TGTGCCAGCCTCACGGGGAACACTGAAGCTTTCTTT. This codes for CASLTGNTEAFF.

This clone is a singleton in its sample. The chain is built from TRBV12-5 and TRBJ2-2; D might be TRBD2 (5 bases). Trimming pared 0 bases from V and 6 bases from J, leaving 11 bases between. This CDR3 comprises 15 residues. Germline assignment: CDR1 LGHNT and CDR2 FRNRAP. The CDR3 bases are TGTGCTAGTGGTTTGGTAGAGGGATCGGCCGGGGAGCTGTTTTTT. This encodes CASGLVEGSAGELFF.

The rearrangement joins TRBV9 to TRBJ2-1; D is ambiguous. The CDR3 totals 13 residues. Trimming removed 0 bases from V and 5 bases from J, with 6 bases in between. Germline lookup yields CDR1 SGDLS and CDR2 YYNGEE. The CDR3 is CASSVGQNNEQFF. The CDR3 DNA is TGTGCCAGCAGCGTAGGTCAAAACAATGAGCAGTTCTTC.

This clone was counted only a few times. The CDR3 loop reads CASSLITNYGYTF. CDR3 nucleotides: TGTGCCAGCAGCTTGATAACTAACTATGGCTACACCTTC. This chain uses TRBV5-4 with TRBJ1-2; D unclear. V was clipped by 1 base and J by 0 bases, with 4 bases between them. This CDR3 has 13 amino acids. Germline CDR1 SGHNT, CDR2 YYREEE (reference sequence). Drawing the rest from reference TRBV5-4 and TRBJ1-2, the complete variable domain is ETGVTQSPTHLIKTRGQQVTLRCSSQSGHNTVSWYQQALGQGPQFIFQYYREEENGRGNFPPRFSGLQFPNYSSELNVNALELDDSALYLCASSLITNYGYTFGSGTRLTVV.

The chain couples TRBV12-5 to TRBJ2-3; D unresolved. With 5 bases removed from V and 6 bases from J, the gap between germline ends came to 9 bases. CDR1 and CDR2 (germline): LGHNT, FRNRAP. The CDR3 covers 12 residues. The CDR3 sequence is CASGPRSDTQYF. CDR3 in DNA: TGTGCTAGTGGTCCCCGGTCCGATACGCAGTATTTT.

CDR3 loop: CASSYRDEQYF. The CDR3 nucleotides are TGTGCCAGCAGCTACAGGGACGAGCAGTACTTC. The chain carries TRBV5-8 and TRBJ2-7; tentatively, D is TRBD1 (6 bases). CDR3 length: 11 amino acids. Trimming took off 3 bases at V and 5 bases at J, with 6 bases between the two ends. CDR1 is SGHTS and CDR2 is YDEGEE in the germline V gene.

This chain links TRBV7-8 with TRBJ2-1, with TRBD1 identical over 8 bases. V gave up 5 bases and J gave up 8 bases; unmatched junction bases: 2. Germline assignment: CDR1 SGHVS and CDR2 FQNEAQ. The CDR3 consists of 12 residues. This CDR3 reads CASSATGDEQFF. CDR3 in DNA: TGTGCCAGCAGCGCGACAGGGGATGAGCAGTTCTTC.

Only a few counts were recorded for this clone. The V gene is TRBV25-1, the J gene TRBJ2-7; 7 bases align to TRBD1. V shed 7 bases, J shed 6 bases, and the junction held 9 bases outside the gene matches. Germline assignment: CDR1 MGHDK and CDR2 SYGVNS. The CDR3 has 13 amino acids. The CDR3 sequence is CASTSTGVPEQYF. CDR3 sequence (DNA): TGTGCCAGCACTTCAACAGGGGTGCCCGAGCAGTACTTC.

The CDR3: CASSLSGGRTDTQYF. Here the CDR3 DNA reads TGTGCCAGCAGCCTGAGCGGGGGGAGAACAGATACGCAGTATTTT. This chain connects TRBV7-9 to TRBJ2-3, with TRBD2 matching over 9 bases. Germline CDR1 reads SEHNR; CDR2 reads FQNEAQ (reference sequence). The CDR3 has 15 residues. V lost 5 bases, J lost 3 bases, and 6 bases stayed unmatched.

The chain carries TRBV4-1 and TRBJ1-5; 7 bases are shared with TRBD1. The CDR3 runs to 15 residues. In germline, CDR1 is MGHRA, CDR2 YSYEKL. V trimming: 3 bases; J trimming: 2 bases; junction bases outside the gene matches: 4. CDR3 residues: CASSHTGDGNQPQHF. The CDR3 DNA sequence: TGCGCCAGCAGCCACACAGGGGATGGCAATCAGCCCCAGCATTTT.